This T cell receptor beta chain was observed in a study of identical twins. Study-level results: Abundant beta clonotypes from cord blood bore fewer insertions; memory repertoires lacked this pattern. Shared out-of-frame alpha sequences (those common to twins) showed excess low generation probability.

TCRdb redid the calling of the 5' RACE reads with MiXCR, one entry per CDR3 protein. This table holds roughly 480,000 distinct CDR3 sequences, 20% to 25% found once. This CDR3 is built from 15 residues. V lost 2 bases, J lost 0 bases, and 11 bases lay in between. From germline, CDR1 is SGHTA and CDR2 FQGNSA. On this clonotype: The antigen remains undetermined.

These data were also filed under a second study, of T cells expressing NK-cell markers. This second report adds: For 5 to 7 donors, the dominant NKG2C+ clonotypes made up about 1.0-7.5% of their CD8+ T cells. Among four donors, these clonotypes also ranked first in the CD3+CD56-NKG2C+ fraction.

V and J are TRBV7-2 and TRBJ2-7; D possibly corresponds to TRBD1 (5 bases). The sequenced material came from CD4+ T cells sorted from blood. This receptor was identified in a woman younger than 30 in good health. The CDR3, as DNA: TGTGCCAGCAGCTTATCAGGGTATCCCTCCTACGAGCAGTACTTC. Encoded protein: CASSLSGYPSYEQYF. The complete variable domain, with remaining parts taken from reference TRBV7-2 and TRBJ2-7, reads GAGVSQSPSNKVTEKGKDVELRCDPISGHTALYWYRQSLGQGLEFLIYFQGNSAPDKSGLPSDRFSAERTGGSVSTLTIQRTQQEDSAVYLCASSLSGYPSYEQYFGPGTRLTVT.